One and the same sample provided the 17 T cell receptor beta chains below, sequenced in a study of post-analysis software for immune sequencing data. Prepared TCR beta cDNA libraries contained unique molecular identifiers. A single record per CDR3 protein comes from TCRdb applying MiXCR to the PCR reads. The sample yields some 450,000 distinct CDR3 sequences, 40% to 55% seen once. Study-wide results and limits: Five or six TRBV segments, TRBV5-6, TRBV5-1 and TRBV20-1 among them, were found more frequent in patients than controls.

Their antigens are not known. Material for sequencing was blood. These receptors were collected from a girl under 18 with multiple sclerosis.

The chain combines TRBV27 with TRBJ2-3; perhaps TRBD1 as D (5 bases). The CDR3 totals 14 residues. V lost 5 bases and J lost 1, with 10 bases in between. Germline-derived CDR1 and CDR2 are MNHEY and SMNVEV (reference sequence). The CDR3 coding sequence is TGTGCCAGCAGTCCCGCCAGGGGCACAGATACGCAGTATTTT. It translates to CASSPARGTDTQYF.

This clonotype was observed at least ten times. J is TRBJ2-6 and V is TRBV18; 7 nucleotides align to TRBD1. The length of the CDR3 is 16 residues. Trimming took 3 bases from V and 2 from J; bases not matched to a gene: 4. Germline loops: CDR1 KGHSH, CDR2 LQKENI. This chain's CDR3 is CASSPRQGAGANVLTF. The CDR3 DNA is TGTGCCAGCTCACCTCGACAGGGAGCTGGGGCCAACGTCCTGACTTTC.

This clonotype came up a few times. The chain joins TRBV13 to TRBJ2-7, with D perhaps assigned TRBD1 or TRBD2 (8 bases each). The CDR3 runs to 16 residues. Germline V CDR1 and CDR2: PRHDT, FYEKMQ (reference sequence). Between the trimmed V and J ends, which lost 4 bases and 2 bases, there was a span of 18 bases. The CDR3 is CASSSGGDRRTYEQYF. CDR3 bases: TGTGCCAGCAGCTCCGGGGGGGACAGGAGAACCTACGAGCAGTACTTC.

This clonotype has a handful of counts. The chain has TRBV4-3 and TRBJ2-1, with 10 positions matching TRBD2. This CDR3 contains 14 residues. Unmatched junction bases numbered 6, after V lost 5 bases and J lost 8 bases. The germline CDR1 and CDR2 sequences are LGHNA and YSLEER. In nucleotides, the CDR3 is TGCGCCAGCAGCTTCCAGCGGGAGGGAGATGAGCAGTTCTTC. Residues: CASSFQREGDEQFF.

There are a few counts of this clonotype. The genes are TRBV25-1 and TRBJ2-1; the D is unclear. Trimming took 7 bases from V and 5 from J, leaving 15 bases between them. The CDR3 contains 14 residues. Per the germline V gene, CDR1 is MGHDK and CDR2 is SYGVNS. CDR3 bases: TGTGCCAGCACAAAGGGCCAAGGGAACAATGAGCAGTTCTTC. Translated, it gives CASTKGQGNNEQFF.

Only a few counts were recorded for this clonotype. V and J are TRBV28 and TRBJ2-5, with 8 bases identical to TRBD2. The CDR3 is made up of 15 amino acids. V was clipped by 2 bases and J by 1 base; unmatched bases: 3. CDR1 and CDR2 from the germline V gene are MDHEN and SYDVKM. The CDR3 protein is CASSLSGSPQETQYF. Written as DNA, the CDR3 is TGTGCCAGCAGTTTAAGCGGGAGTCCCCAAGAGACCCAGTACTTC.

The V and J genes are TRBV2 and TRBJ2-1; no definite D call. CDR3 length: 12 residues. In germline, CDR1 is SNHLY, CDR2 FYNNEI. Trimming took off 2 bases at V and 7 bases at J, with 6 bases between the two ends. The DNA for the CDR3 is TGTGCCAGCAGTGAAATGGTGAATGAGCAGTTCTTC. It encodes CASSEMVNEQFF.

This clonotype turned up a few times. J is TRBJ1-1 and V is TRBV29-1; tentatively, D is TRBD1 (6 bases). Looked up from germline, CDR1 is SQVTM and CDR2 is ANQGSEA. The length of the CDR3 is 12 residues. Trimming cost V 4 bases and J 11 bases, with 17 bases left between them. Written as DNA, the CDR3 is TGCAGCGTTGCCCGGCAACAGGGTACGGCTTTCTTT. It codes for CSVARQQGTAFF.

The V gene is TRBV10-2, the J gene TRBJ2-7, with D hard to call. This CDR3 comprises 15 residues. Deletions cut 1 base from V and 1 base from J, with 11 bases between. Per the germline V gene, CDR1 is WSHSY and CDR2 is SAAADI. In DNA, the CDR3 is TGCGCCAGCAGTGAGTACCGGCGCACTTCCTACGAGCAGTACTTC. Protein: CASSEYRRTSYEQYF.

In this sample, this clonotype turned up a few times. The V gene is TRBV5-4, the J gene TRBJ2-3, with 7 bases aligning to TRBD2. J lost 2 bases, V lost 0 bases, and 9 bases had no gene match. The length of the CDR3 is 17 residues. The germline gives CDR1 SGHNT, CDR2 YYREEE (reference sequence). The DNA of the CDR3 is TGTGCCAGCAGCTTGGAATGGGCTAGCGGATACACAGATACGCAGTATTTT. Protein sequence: CASSLEWASGYTDTQYF.

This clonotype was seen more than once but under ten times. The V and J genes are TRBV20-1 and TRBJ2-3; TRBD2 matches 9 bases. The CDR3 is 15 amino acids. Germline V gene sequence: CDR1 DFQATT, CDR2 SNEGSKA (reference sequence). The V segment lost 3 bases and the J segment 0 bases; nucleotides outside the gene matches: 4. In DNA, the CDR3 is TGCAGTGCTAGCTCGCGGGAGGGTAGCACAGATACGCAGTATTTT. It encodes CSASSREGSTDTQYF.

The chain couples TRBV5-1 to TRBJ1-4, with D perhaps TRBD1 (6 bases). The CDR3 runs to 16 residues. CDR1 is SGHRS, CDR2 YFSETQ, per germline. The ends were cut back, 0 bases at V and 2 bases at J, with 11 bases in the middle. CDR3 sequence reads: CASSLARGRTNEKLFF. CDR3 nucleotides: TGCGCCAGCAGCTTGGCCAGGGGAAGGACTAATGAAAAACTGTTTTTT.

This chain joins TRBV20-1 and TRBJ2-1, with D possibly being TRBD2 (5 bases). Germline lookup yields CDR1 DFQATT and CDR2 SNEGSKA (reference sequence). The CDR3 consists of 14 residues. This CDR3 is CSASRGNSYNEQFF. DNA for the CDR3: TGCTCAGCTAGCAGAGGGAACTCCTACAATGAGCAGTTCTTC.

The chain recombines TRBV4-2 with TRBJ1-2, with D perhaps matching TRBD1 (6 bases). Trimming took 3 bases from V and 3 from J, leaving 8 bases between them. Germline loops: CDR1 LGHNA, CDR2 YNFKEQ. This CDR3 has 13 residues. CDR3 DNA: TGTGCCAGCAGCCAGGACAGTGACTATGGCTACACCTTC. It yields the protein CASSQDSDYGYTF.

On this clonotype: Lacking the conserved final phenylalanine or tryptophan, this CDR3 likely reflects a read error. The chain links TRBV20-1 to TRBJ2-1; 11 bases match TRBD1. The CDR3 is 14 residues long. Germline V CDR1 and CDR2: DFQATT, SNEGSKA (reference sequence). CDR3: CSAPGQGDYSEQFC. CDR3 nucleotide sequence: TGCAGTGCTCCGGGACAGGGGGACTACAGTGAGCAGTTCTGC.

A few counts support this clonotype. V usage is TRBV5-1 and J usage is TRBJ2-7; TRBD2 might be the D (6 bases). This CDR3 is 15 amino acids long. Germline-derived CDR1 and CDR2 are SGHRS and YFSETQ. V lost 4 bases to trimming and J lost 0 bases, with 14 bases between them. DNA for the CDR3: TGCGCCAGCAGCCCGGGGGACTTCTACTCCTACGAGCAGTACTTC. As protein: CASSPGDFYSYEQYF.

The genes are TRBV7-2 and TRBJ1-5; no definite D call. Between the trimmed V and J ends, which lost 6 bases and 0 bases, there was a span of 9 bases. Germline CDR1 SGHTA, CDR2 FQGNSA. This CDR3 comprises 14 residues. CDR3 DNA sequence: TGTGCCAGCAGTCTACAAGATAGCAATCAGCCCCAGCATTTT. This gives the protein CASSLQDSNQPQHF.